A selection of T cell receptor beta chains follows, all from one sample in a study of CD8 T cells in Susac syndrome. TCRdb independently ran MiXCR on the immunoSEQ multiplex PCR reads; one entry per CDR3 protein. The table includes almost 450,000 distinct CDR3 sequences, around 85% detected once. Sequencing input: CD8+ T cells from PBMCs. The source of these receptors is a human donor with multiple sclerosis. The CDR3 runs from the conserved cysteine through the conserved F or W. A D gene is named only where the DNA matches it firmly. Size tells how often a clone was seen (once, few, many) or the class of an expanded clone, and some rows leave it out.

v_call: TRBV30; clone_size: -; d_call: -; j_call: TRBJ1-1; cdr3_aa: CASIGTGTEAFF; cdr3_nt: TGTGCCTCCATCGGGACGGGCACTGAAGCTTTCTTT
v_call: TRBV4-1; clone_size: -; d_call: -; j_call: TRBJ1-1; cdr3_aa: CASSHRVGAEAFF; cdr3_nt: TGCGCCAGCAGCCATAGGGTCGGCGCCGAAGCTTTCTTT
v_call: TRBV6-5; clone_size: -; d_call: -; j_call: TRBJ1-1; cdr3_aa: CASSYSGDGVNTEAFF; cdr3_nt: TGTGCCAGCAGTTACTCTGGGGACGGCGTGAACACTGAAGCTTTCTTT
v_call: TRBV5-5; clone_size: -; d_call: TRBD1; j_call: TRBJ2-3; cdr3_aa: CASSWPGQGTDTQYF; cdr3_nt: TGTGCCAGCAGCTGGCCGGGACAGGGCACAGATACGCAGTATTTT
v_call: TRBV27; clone_size: -; d_call: -; j_call: TRBJ1-2; cdr3_aa: CASSFGSGGYGRGGYTF; cdr3_nt: TGTGCCAGCAGTTTCGGTTCCGGGGGGTACGGACGGGGAGGCTACACCTTC
v_call: TRBV6-1; clone_size: once; d_call: TRBD1; j_call: TRBJ2-1; cdr3_aa: CATDRGSGDEQFF; cdr3_nt: TGTGCCACCGACAGGGGATCGGGTGATGAGCAGTTCTTC
v_call: TRBV5-4; clone_size: -; d_call: TRBD2; j_call: TRBJ2-3; cdr3_aa: CASSFFGGAADTQYF; cdr3_nt: TGTGCCAGCAGCTTTTTCGGGGGGGCGGCAGATACGCAGTATTTT
v_call: TRBV27; clone_size: -; d_call: -; j_call: TRBJ2-5; cdr3_aa: CASSFPKGETQYF; cdr3_nt: TGTGCCAGCAGTTTCCCGAAGGGAGAGACCCAGTACTTC
v_call: TRBV14; clone_size: -; d_call: -; j_call: TRBJ1-2; cdr3_aa: CASSRGLQGANYGYTF; cdr3_nt: TGTGCCAGCAGCCGAGGACTACAGGGAGCTAACTATGGCTACACCTTC
v_call: TRBV20-1; clone_size: -; d_call: -; j_call: TRBJ1-5; cdr3_aa: CSASEETGSNQPQHF; cdr3_nt: TGCAGTGCTAGCGAGGAAACGGGTAGCAATCAGCCCCAGCATTTT
v_call: TRBV30; clone_size: -; d_call: TRBD1; j_call: TRBJ2-7; cdr3_aa: CAWSGDRDGEQYF; cdr3_nt: TGTGCCTGGAGCGGGGACAGGGACGGCGAGCAGTACTTC
v_call: TRBV27; clone_size: -; d_call: TRBD1; j_call: TRBJ2-5; cdr3_aa: CASSPRTGEGETQYF; cdr3_nt: TGTGCCAGCAGTCCACGGACAGGGGAAGGAGAGACCCAGTACTTC
v_call: TRBV20-1; clone_size: -; d_call: TRBD2; j_call: TRBJ2-1; cdr3_aa: CSARDDERESPEQFF; cdr3_nt: TGCAGTGCTAGAGATGACGAGCGGGAGTCTCCTGAGCAGTTCTTC
v_call: TRBV29-1; clone_size: -; d_call: -; j_call: TRBJ1-2; cdr3_aa: CSVVGTVYGYTF; cdr3_nt: TGCAGCGTTGTCGGGACCGTCTATGGCTACACCTTC
v_call: TRBV29-1; clone_size: once; d_call: -; j_call: TRBJ2-2; cdr3_aa: CSVDRGGTGELFF; cdr3_nt: TGCAGCGTTGACAGGGGGGGCACCGGGGAGCTGTTTTTT
v_call: TRBV5-4; clone_size: -; d_call: -; j_call: TRBJ2-1; cdr3_aa: CASSLAVGGRPDEQFF; cdr3_nt: TGTGCCAGCAGCTTGGCTGTGGGGGGGCGCCCCGATGAGCAGTTCTTC
v_call: TRBV6-1; clone_size: -; d_call: -; j_call: TRBJ2-7; cdr3_aa: CASSPFTGPYEQYF; cdr3_nt: TGTGCCAGCAGTCCCTTTACAGGCCCCTACGAGCAGTACTTC
v_call: TRBV7-9; clone_size: -; d_call: TRBD1; j_call: TRBJ1-1; cdr3_aa: CASTSGGGTEAFF; cdr3_nt: TGTGCCAGCACCTCAGGGGGCGGCACTGAAGCTTTCTTT
v_call: TRBV29-1; clone_size: once; d_call: -; j_call: TRBJ2-1; cdr3_aa: CSVEYRLNYNEQFF; cdr3_nt: TGCAGCGTTGAATACAGGTTAAACTACAATGAGCAGTTCTTC
v_call: TRBV6-5; clone_size: -; d_call: -; j_call: TRBJ2-1; cdr3_aa: CASSSPDGNEQFF; cdr3_nt: TGTGCCAGCAGTTCTCCGGACGGCAATGAGCAGTTCTTC
v_call: TRBV29-1; clone_size: -; d_call: TRBD1; j_call: TRBJ2-7; cdr3_aa: CSVPNRDRAPYEQYF; cdr3_nt: TGCAGCGTCCCCAACCGGGACAGGGCACCCTACGAGCAGTACTTC
v_call: TRBV15; clone_size: -; d_call: -; j_call: TRBJ2-7; cdr3_aa: CATSTRGDTYEQYF; cdr3_nt: TGTGCCACCAGCACCAGGGGAGACACCTACGAGCAGTACTTC
v_call: TRBV11-2; clone_size: -; d_call: -; j_call: TRBJ2-7; cdr3_aa: CASSLDLNGLEQYF; cdr3_nt: TGTGCCAGCAGCTTAGATCTTAACGGGCTGGAGCAGTACTTC
v_call: TRBV4-1; clone_size: -; d_call: -; j_call: TRBJ2-1; cdr3_aa: CASSQDETAEQFF; cdr3_nt: TGCGCCAGCAGCCAAGATGAGACGGCTGAGCAGTTCTTC
v_call: TRBV7-9; clone_size: -; d_call: -; j_call: TRBJ2-7; cdr3_aa: CASSLAPGFGTLNYEQYF; cdr3_nt: TGTGCCAGCAGCTTAGCTCCGGGTTTTGGGACGTTGAACTACGAGCAGTACTTC
v_call: TRBV3-1; clone_size: -; d_call: -; j_call: TRBJ1-1; cdr3_aa: CASSFPAGTEAFF; cdr3_nt: TGTGCCAGCAGCTTTCCGGCGGGCACTGAAGCTTTCTTT
v_call: TRBV30; clone_size: few; d_call: TRBD2; j_call: TRBJ2-3; cdr3_aa: CARTSGSTDTQYF; cdr3_nt: TGTGCCCGAACTAGCGGCAGCACAGATACGCAGTATTTT
v_call: TRBV4-1; clone_size: -; d_call: -; j_call: TRBJ2-1; cdr3_aa: CASSQDISSYNEQFF; cdr3_nt: TGCGCCAGCAGCCAAGATATTAGCTCCTACAATGAGCAGTTCTTC
v_call: TRBV27; clone_size: -; d_call: -; j_call: TRBJ2-7; cdr3_aa: CASIGPSYEQYF; cdr3_nt: TGTGCCAGCATCGGGCCGTCCTACGAGCAGTACTTC
v_call: TRBV27; clone_size: -; d_call: -; j_call: TRBJ1-2; cdr3_aa: CASSFLGAFEGYTF; cdr3_nt: TGTGCCAGCAGTTTTTTGGGGGCCTTCGAGGGCTACACCTTC
v_call: TRBV5-1; clone_size: -; d_call: -; j_call: TRBJ2-7; cdr3_aa: CASSLDREVREQYF; cdr3_nt: TGCGCCAGCAGCTTGGACAGGGAGGTGAGGGAGCAGTACTTC
v_call: TRBV6-5; clone_size: -; d_call: -; j_call: TRBJ2-7; cdr3_aa: CASSYLQFYEQYF; cdr3_nt: TGTGCCAGCAGTTACCTACAGTTTTACGAGCAGTACTTC
v_call: TRBV2; clone_size: -; d_call: TRBD1; j_call: TRBJ2-7; cdr3_aa: CASSGWSGQGFYEQYF; cdr3_nt: TGTGCCAGCAGCGGCTGGTCGGGACAGGGTTTCTACGAGCAGTACTTC
v_call: TRBV4-1; clone_size: -; d_call: TRBD2; j_call: TRBJ2-1; cdr3_aa: CASSQEPSGGKIIDNEQFF; cdr3_nt: TGCGCCAGCAGCCAGGAACCTAGCGGGGGCAAAATAATCGACAATGAGCAGTTCTTC
v_call: TRBV29-1; clone_size: -; d_call: -; j_call: TRBJ2-5; cdr3_aa: CSVEDPGKGDTGETQYF; cdr3_nt: TGCAGCGTTGAAGATCCGGGAAAGGGTGACACAGGAGAGACCCAGTACTTC
v_call: TRBV2; clone_size: -; d_call: TRBD1; j_call: TRBJ1-2; cdr3_aa: CASSVPGQGINYGYTF; cdr3_nt: TGTGCCAGCAGTGTACCGGGACAGGGGATTAACTATGGCTACACCTTC
v_call: TRBV6-1; clone_size: -; d_call: TRBD1; j_call: TRBJ1-6; cdr3_aa: CASSSWDSPDSPLHF; cdr3_nt: TGTGCCAGCAGCAGCTGGGACAGTCCAGATTCACCCCTCCACTTT
v_call: TRBV7-8; clone_size: once; d_call: -; j_call: TRBJ1-5; cdr3_aa: CASSLDFWQGLYQPQHF; cdr3_nt: TGTGCCAGCAGCTTAGATTTCTGGCAGGGCCTCTATCAGCCCCAGCATTTT
v_call: TRBV5-4; clone_size: few; d_call: -; j_call: TRBJ2-3; cdr3_aa: CASSFRTDTQYF; cdr3_nt: TGTGCCAGCAGCTTTCGCACAGATACGCAGTATTTT
v_call: TRBV6-1; clone_size: once; d_call: -; j_call: TRBJ2-1; cdr3_aa: CASSDPGVGIDEQFF; cdr3_nt: TGTGCCAGCAGTGATCCGGGAGTAGGAATCGATGAGCAGTTCTTC
v_call: TRBV29-1; clone_size: few; d_call: TRBD1; j_call: TRBJ2-7; cdr3_aa: CSVAGTGDSYEQYF; cdr3_nt: TGCAGCGTTGCCGGGACAGGGGATTCCTACGAGCAGTACTTC
v_call: TRBV4-1; clone_size: -; d_call: -; j_call: TRBJ1-2; cdr3_aa: CASSQEGVGYGYTF; cdr3_nt: TGCGCCAGCAGCCAAGAAGGGGTTGGGTATGGCTACACCTTC
v_call: TRBV7-9; clone_size: -; d_call: TRBD2; j_call: TRBJ2-1; cdr3_aa: CASSLSTSGSHNEQFF; cdr3_nt: TGTGCCAGCAGCTTATCGACTAGCGGGAGCCACAATGAGCAGTTCTTC
v_call: TRBV7-4; clone_size: -; d_call: TRBD1; j_call: TRBJ1-6; cdr3_aa: CASSPGQGFPSPLHF; cdr3_nt: TGTGCCAGCAGCCCGGGACAGGGCTTCCCTTCACCCCTCCACTTT
v_call: TRBV6-5; clone_size: -; d_call: -; j_call: TRBJ2-4; cdr3_aa: CASSYIQGQTDIQYF; cdr3_nt: TGTGCCAGCAGTTACATCCAGGGCCAAACGGACATTCAGTACTTC
v_call: TRBV30; clone_size: once; d_call: TRBD1; j_call: TRBJ1-6; cdr3_aa: CAWGQGGSPLHF; cdr3_nt: TGTGCCTGGGGACAGGGAGGCTCACCCCTCCACTTT
v_call: TRBV28; clone_size: -; d_call: -; j_call: TRBJ1-1; cdr3_aa: CASSFRQGQGYTEAFF; cdr3_nt: TGTGCCAGCAGTTTTAGGCAGGGACAAGGGTACACTGAAGCTTTCTTT
v_call: TRBV27; clone_size: -; d_call: TRBD1; j_call: TRBJ2-2; cdr3_aa: CASSLPGTGGHGELFF; cdr3_nt: TGTGCCAGCAGTTTACCCGGGACAGGGGGCCACGGGGAGCTGTTTTTT
v_call: TRBV6-6; clone_size: -; d_call: TRBD1; j_call: TRBJ2-3; cdr3_aa: CASSYQRQGADTQYF; cdr3_nt: TGTGCCAGCAGTTACCAACGACAGGGGGCGGATACGCAGTATTTT
v_call: TRBV7-6; clone_size: -; d_call: -; j_call: TRBJ1-1; cdr3_aa: CASSENAGRWNTEAFF; cdr3_nt: TGTGCCAGTAGCGAAAACGCGGGACGTTGGAACACTGAAGCTTTCTTT
v_call: TRBV4-1; clone_size: -; d_call: -; j_call: TRBJ2-7; cdr3_aa: CASSQGQQGYEQYF; cdr3_nt: TGCGCCAGCAGCCAAGGTCAACAAGGCTACGAGCAGTACTTC
v_call: TRBV6-5; clone_size: -; d_call: TRBD1; j_call: TRBJ2-5; cdr3_aa: CASSDLDRGETQYF; cdr3_nt: TGTGCCAGCAGTGACCTTGACAGGGGAGAGACCCAGTACTTC
v_call: TRBV10-3; clone_size: few; d_call: -; j_call: TRBJ2-2; cdr3_aa: CAISGETANTGELFF; cdr3_nt: TGTGCCATCAGTGGAGAGACAGCGAACACCGGGGAGCTGTTTTTT
v_call: TRBV6-5; clone_size: -; d_call: TRBD1; j_call: TRBJ1-1; cdr3_aa: CASSTYSGGGTEAFF; cdr3_nt: TGTGCCAGCAGTACTTACTCAGGAGGGGGCACCGAAGCTTTCTTT
v_call: TRBV4-1; clone_size: -; d_call: -; j_call: TRBJ2-1; cdr3_aa: CASSQRSYEQFF; cdr3_nt: TGCGCCAGCAGCCAGAGATCCTATGAGCAGTTCTTC
v_call: TRBV12-3/TRBV12-4; clone_size: -; d_call: -; j_call: TRBJ1-3; cdr3_aa: CASNTIKGSDTIYF; cdr3_nt: TGTGCCAGCAACACCATCAAGGGGTCCGACACCATATATTTT